This T cell receptor (beta chain) comes out of a study of cytomegalovirus exposure and HLA in healthy donors. CDR1 SQVTM and CDR2 ANQGSEA come from the germline V gene. V was shortened by 5 bases and J by 4 bases, with 12 bases between the two germline ends. This CDR3 region has 13 residues. PCR employed 60 Vbeta and 13 Jbeta primers. The method was immunoSEQ multiplex PCR; TCRdb's version includes in-frame clones alone and lacks a portion of them. The data hold under 200,000 clones, with approximately 80% observed a single time. The sequence derives from a man younger than 40 in good health and CMV-seronegative. Sequencing was performed on PBMCs. The chain carries TRBV29-1 and TRBJ1-3; D unresolved. In DNA, the CDR3 is TGCAGCGTTCCCACACGCTCGGGAAACACCATATATTTT. It specifies CSVPTRSGNTIYF.